Detailed here is one TCR beta chain. Cohorts were based on clinical histories the participants reported. Symptom resolution, clearance, or two negative PCRs marked the recovered donors of Cohort 3. Repertoires were generated with immunoSEQ multiplex PCR, while TCRdb's copy carries only in-frame clones and drops some. The data contain over 300,000 clones, 70% to 90% of them singletons. The sample belongs to a study of blood T cell repertoires in COVID-19. The CDR3 extends over 16 amino acids. CDR1 is LGHNA, CDR2 YSLEER, per germline. V dropped 0 bases and J dropped 3; count of bases not matched to a gene: 5.

The sample taken for sequencing was PBMCs or T cells enriched from blood (not recorded which). This sequence joins TRBV4-3 and TRBJ2-7; 10 positions agree with TRBD2. The sequence was obtained from a woman aged 40-49 years who had recovered from COVID-19. The CDR3 DNA sequence: TGCGCCAGCAGCCAAGATTCTTGGACTAGCGGCTACGAGCAGTACTTC. This encodes CASSQDSWTSGYEQYF.